The sequence of this T cell receptor beta chain was determined in a study of human thymus T cells. The V and J ends lost 4 bases and 14 bases respectively, with 10 bases between them. The CDR3 totals 11 residues. Sequencing used immunoSEQ multiplex PCR; TCRdb keeps in-frame clones, though not all of them. The sample has tens of thousands of clones, about 94% seen once. Sample: blood. The receptor was isolated from a boy under two years old with a congenital heart defect but otherwise immunologically healthy. V gene TRBV5-3 combines with J gene TRBJ1-6; D remains ambiguous. TRBV5-3 is identified as an open reading frame with a role that is uncertain. The CDR3 region has the DNA TGTGCCAGAAGCCTTACCTTCACCCTCCACTTT. Its protein product is CARSLTFTLHF.